These T cell receptor beta chains were read from a single sample in a study of OX40 agonist ivuxolimab in advanced cancers. Repertoires were generated with immunoSEQ multiplex PCR, while TCRdb's copy carries only in-frame clones and drops some. The sample comprises about 19,000 clones, 75% to 90% of which are singletons, and about 14% rests with the top ten. Sequencing was performed on CD4+ or CD8+ T cells sorted from blood, taken in a trial of the OX40 agonist ivuxolimab. Receptors were obtained from an adult with an advanced solid tumor such as melanoma, head and neck, liver or kidney cancer. Both conserved end residues are part of each CDR3. Each record gives: clone size, J gene, V gene, D gene, CDR3 DNA, CDR3 protein. D genes are given only for firm matches. The size of a clone is reported for some rows only, either as once, few or many, or as a class for expanded clones.

>few|TRBJ1-2|TRBV6-6|NA
TGTGCCAGCAGCCACTATGGCTACACCTTC
CASSHYGYTF
>NA|TRBJ1-6|TRBV27|TRBD1
TGTGCCAGCAGTTTTACAGGGGGCAGATCACCCCTCCACTTT
CASSFTGGRSPLHF
>NA|TRBJ1-2|TRBV5-1|TRBD1
TGCGCCAGCAGCCCGACAGGGTGGGATGGCTACACCTTC
CASSPTGWDGYTF
>NA|TRBJ1-1|TRBV6-6|NA
TGTGCCAGCAGTTACATAGGGAACACTGAAGCTTTCTTT
CASSYIGNTEAFF
>NA|TRBJ1-2|TRBV4-1|NA
TGCGCCAGCAGCCTCAGGGGCGGGGGCTACACCTTC
CASSLRGGGYTF
>NA|TRBJ2-5|TRBV7-2|NA
TGTGCCAGCAGGTCCTCTCGATATGGTCAGGGGGAGACCCAGTACTTC
CASRSSRYGQGETQYF
>NA|TRBJ2-7|TRBV5-5|TRBD2
TGTGCCAGCAGCCCCTCGACTAGCGAGGACGAGCAGTACTTC
CASSPSTSEDEQYF
>NA|TRBJ2-7|TRBV5-1|NA
TGCGCCAGCAGCTTGGACGGAACCTACGAGCAGTACTTC
CASSLDGTYEQYF
>NA|TRBJ1-2|TRBV6-6|NA
TGTGCCAGCACCGCTAACTATGGCTACACCTTC
CASTANYGYTF
>NA|TRBJ2-7|TRBV5-1|NA
TGCGCCAGCAGCTTGGGGGCAGAGTACGAGCAGTACTTC
CASSLGAEYEQYF
>NA|TRBJ2-2|TRBV5-1|NA
TGCGCCAGCAGCTTGATGGTGGGGGCTGACACCGGGGAGCTGTTTTTT
CASSLMVGADTGELFF
>NA|TRBJ2-7|TRBV13|NA
TGTGCCAGCAGCCCACTGGGGGGAATTCTTTCCTACGAGCAGTACTTC
CASSPLGGILSYEQYF
>NA|TRBJ2-7|TRBV6-1|TRBD2
TGTGCCAGCATGCCCCGGGGGGGTAGATCCTACGAGCAGTACTTC
CASMPRGGRSYEQYF
>NA|TRBJ2-2|TRBV5-1|NA
TGCGCCAGCAGCCCGCCGGGACAGAACACCGGGGAGCTGTTTTTT
CASSPPGQNTGELFF
>NA|TRBJ1-1|TRBV10-1|NA
TGCGCCAGCAGTGGGAAAGCGGGGGCGGACACTGAAGCTTTCTTT
CASSGKAGADTEAFF
>NA|TRBJ2-1|TRBV4-1|NA
TGCGCCAGCAGCCAAGTGGGGATTCGGGATGAGCAGTTCTTC
CASSQVGIRDEQFF
>NA|TRBJ2-1|TRBV30|NA
TGTGCCTGGAGTGTTTATGGAAATGAGCAGTTCTTC
CAWSVYGNEQFF
>NA|TRBJ2-2|TRBV4-1|NA
TGCGCCAGCGGGGCGAGGCCCGGGGAGCTGTTTTTT
CASGARPGELFF
>NA|TRBJ1-4|TRBV30|NA
TGTGCCTGGAGTGTACTCGGAAGACTGTTTTTT
CAWSVLGRLFF
>NA|TRBJ2-2|TRBV27|NA
TGTGCCAGCAGTCACCGGGTCGGGGAGCTGTTTTTT
CASSHRVGELFF
>NA|TRBJ2-7|TRBV7-9|NA
TGTGCCAGCAGGCACGGATTGGGCTACGAGCAGTACTTC
CASRHGLGYEQYF
>few|TRBJ2-7|TRBV7-9|TRBD1
TGTGCCAGCAGCCCCTTCCTGGGGACAGGGGCCAGCTACGAGCAGTACTTC
CASSPFLGTGASYEQYF
>NA|TRBJ2-7|TRBV10-3|NA
TGTGCCATCAGTGACGGGACCGAGCAGTACTTC
CAISDGTEQYF
>NA|TRBJ2-1|TRBV4-1|NA
TGCGCCAGCAGCCAAGCCCCTCCTACAGAGTATGAGCAGTTCTTC
CASSQAPPTEYEQFF
>few|TRBJ1-2|TRBV5-6|NA
TGTGCCAGCAACGTCGAATTATCCTTTAACTATGGCTACACCTTC
CASNVELSFNYGYTF
>NA|TRBJ2-3|TRBV15|NA
TGTGCCACCAGCGAATCCCTGAGGACAGATACGCAGTATTTT
CATSESLRTDTQYF
>NA|TRBJ2-3|TRBV30|NA
TGTGCCTGGAAAAACGGTCTTTACGCAGATACGCAGTATTTT
CAWKNGLYADTQYF
>NA|TRBJ1-2|TRBV11-2|NA
TGTGCCAGCAGCTTGGGTGCAGGGGAGCGGGTCTATGGCTACACCTTC
CASSLGAGERVYGYTF
>NA|TRBJ2-1|TRBV4-1|TRBD2
TGCGCCAGCAGCCCAGAGAGGGCGAGACTAGCGGGGGTTAGCTCCTACAATGAGCAGTTCTTC
CASSPERARLAGVSSYNEQFF
>NA|TRBJ2-7|TRBV30|TRBD2
TGTGCCTGGAGCCAAAGCGGGACTTACGAGCAGTACTTC
CAWSQSGTYEQYF
>medium-sized|TRBJ1-1|TRBV6-1|NA
TGTGCCAGCAGTGAAACAGGAAACACTGAAGCTTTCTTT
CASSETGNTEAFF
>NA|TRBJ1-1|TRBV2|NA
TGTGCCAGCAGTGAAGGACAGGTGTTGGGCACTGAAGCTTTCTTT
CASSEGQVLGTEAFF
>few|TRBJ2-3|TRBV11-2|NA
TGTGCCAGCAGCTTAGGGGTAGTTTGGGATACGCAGTATTTT
CASSLGVVWDTQYF
>few|TRBJ1-1|TRBV4-1|NA
TGCGCCAGCAGCCAAGTAAGGTCCGGCGCTGAAGCTTTCTTT
CASSQVRSGAEAFF
>NA|TRBJ2-1|TRBV28|NA
TGTGCCACCCGGGACGGCTCCTACAATGAGCAGTTCTTC
CATRDGSYNEQFF
>NA|TRBJ2-7|TRBV5-6|TRBD1
TGTGCCAGCAGCTCTGGTCGGGGCAGGGGGTTGTACGAGCAGTACTTC
CASSSGRGRGLYEQYF
>NA|TRBJ1-3|TRBV9|TRBD1
TGTGCCAGCAGCGCCTCACAGGGGACTGGAAACACCATATATTTT
CASSASQGTGNTIYF
>few|TRBJ1-5|TRBV7-9|NA
TGTGCCAGCAGCCAAGAGGGTCAGCCCCAGCATTTT
CASSQEGQPQHF
>NA|TRBJ2-7|TRBV5-6|NA
TGTGCCAGCAGCAGGGAAGACCTCCCCTACGAGCAGTACTTC
CASSREDLPYEQYF
>NA|TRBJ2-7|TRBV6-6|NA
TGTGCCAGCAGTTACTCCCACGAGCAGTACTTC
CASSYSHEQYF
>once|TRBJ2-1|TRBV30|NA
TGTGTCTCAGGGGTCCCAGGGCACTCAGGTGAGCAGTTCTTC
CVSGVPGHSGEQFF
>NA|TRBJ1-6|TRBV13|TRBD1
TGTGCCAGCAGCGGGGGACAGGGAAGTCATTCACCCCTCCACTTT
CASSGGQGSHSPLHF
>NA|TRBJ1-5|TRBV4-1|NA
TGCGCCAGCAGCCAACGGGAGGGAGGCAATCAGCCCCAGCATTTT
CASSQREGGNQPQHF
>NA|TRBJ1-5|TRBV27|NA
TGTGCCAGCAGTTTATCCCAACGGGGCAATCAGCCCCAGCATTTT
CASSLSQRGNQPQHF
>NA|TRBJ1-1|TRBV7-7|NA
TGTGCTAGCAGCCGGACCAGGGGCACTGAAGCTTTCTTT
CASSRTRGTEAFF
>NA|TRBJ1-1|TRBV6-1|NA
TGTGCCGGCCTGGGAGGGCGGAACACTGAAGCTTTCTTT
CAGLGGRNTEAFF